The present entry profiles one T cell receptor (beta chain) with its context. This clone was detected a few times. This receptor's antigen is unknown. No base quality information exists; no much larger clone differs at one position. Reading from cysteine to phenylalanine, the CDR3 counts 14 amino acids. Only the CDR3 DNA is retained, 42 bases long and in frame from the first base. Trimming removed 0 bases from V and 3 bases from J; the gene matches leave 2 bases unexplained. From a lookup of the germline V gene (reference sequence), CDR1 and CDR2 are MNHNY and SVGAGI. The library was generated by the immunoSEQ multiplex PCR assay. A mixture of 60 forward primers for TCR Vbeta segments and 13 reverse primers for TCR Jbeta segments was used in the multiplex PCR. Amplification of the CDR3 region of rearranged TCR beta genes was performed with a multiplex PCR assay on genomic DNA. Amplified TCR beta libraries were sequenced as 87-base-pair reads on the Illumina HiSeq System. Processing in the source paper ran as follows. Across the 670 or so repertoires, a later analysis counted around 80 million unique TCR beta chains, some 11 million of which were shared by at least two donors. Raw reads were error-corrected and collapsed into unique sequences with a nearest-neighbor algorithm that merged closely related sequences to remove PCR and sequencing errors. To assign V, D and J gene segments, CDR3 sequences were aligned to IMGT reference sequences. For a sequence to be retained, at least a six-nucleotide match to both a V gene segment and a J gene segment was required. A rearrangement counted as productive if the CDR3 had no stop codons and remained in frame with V and J, and every other rearrangement counted as non-productive. Following IMGT convention, CDR3 was defined as the stretch from the second conserved V-encoded cysteine to the conserved J-encoded phenylalanine. The earlier analysis of fewer than 750 of the donors excluded sequences that lacked an unambiguous match to a single V gene segment. An earlier analysis of just under 600 of the donors called V segments functional above 56.7% productive rearrangements and segregating when the between-donor standard deviation exceeded 5%. A statistical classification framework was built to diagnose cytomegalovirus status from the catalog of TCR beta chain sequences. A later analysis assigned V and J genes by comparing TCR nucleotide sequences with IMGT/GENE-DB human TR gene sequences. Using the TCRdist pipeline, a later analysis assigned CDR3 sequences along with most-parsimonious VDJ recombination scenarios. In a later analysis, each TCR beta chain was defined by its CDR3 amino acid sequence together with its V-gene family, and reads without a unique V-gene family were excluded. In a later analysis, approximately 590 highly shared, low-generation-probability nucleotide sequences were removed to address suspected cross-contamination and a sequencing artifact. In a later analysis, a clonal expansion index for each public chain was calculated from normalized within-repertoire ranks of inferred template counts. In a later analysis, generation probabilities were computed with a VDJ recombination model fitted to out-of-frame rearrangements, and the resulting probabilities were checked against IGoR. Hypergeometric tests were used in a later analysis to score TCR-TCR, TCR-HLA and TCR-CMV co-occurrence, with a repertoire-size bias correction applied to the TCR pairs. To estimate false discovery rates, a later analysis permuted the HLA or CMV assignments 20 times. In a later analysis, co-occurring TCRs were grouped using DBSCAN, with TCRdist sequence similarity added in when clustering inside HLA-allele-positive subsets. Repertoires with fewer than 30,000 or more than 120,000 public chains, plus five repertoires with anomalous nucleotide sharing, were excluded from co-occurrence clustering. TCRdb mirrors the immuneACCESS table, restricted to in-frame sequences. Some clones are absent from its copies; in checked studies, under half trace to an unresolved V gene, and the reason for the others is unknown. V, J and clone size are those of that table, while D and trimming were read from the DNA. This sample gives 150,000 to 160,000 clones in total; nearly 80% of them show up just once. The ten largest make up 13% of the sample.

This sample stems from a study of cytomegalovirus exposure and HLA in healthy donors (dated by TCRdb to about 2017). Broadly, across the study: In an earlier analysis of some 610 of the donors, about 270 Gb of sequence data and 117 million unique TCR beta sequences from about 180 million T cells were reported. About 300 gigabases of sequencing data and approximately 85 million unique TCR sequences were included in an early release covering several hundred HLA-typed donors. Of the 300 to 450 genotyped donors, less than 85% were placed in the genetic ancestry cluster associated with self-reported Caucasian donors. The study was designed to test whether signatures of past pathogen exposure could be identified by cataloging public T cell receptors. The study profiled the T cell repertoires of about 640 subjects by immunosequencing and related them to cytomegalovirus serostatus. Along with the roughly 610-subject first cohort, a separate validation cohort of more than 90 different subjects was used. To predict cytomegalovirus infection status, the study brought together high-throughput TCR immunosequencing, statistical association of individual TCRs with disease status, and machine learning. A later analysis re-analyzed previously published TCR beta repertoires from roughly 690 donors and added high-resolution HLA genotyping to study TCR occurrence patterns. Rather than drawing on any new phenotypic data, the later analysis identified candidate immune exposures from TCR beta sequences and the way those sequences occurred across donors. An earlier analysis of around 580 of the donors used high-throughput TCR beta sequencing to judge whether each TCR beta V gene segment behaved as functional or pseudogenic. Donor age, sex, ethnicity and CMV serostatus were compiled together with the repertoire data. Genome-wide SNP genotypes for about 55% of the roughly 670 donors were used in a later genetic analysis, which treated that subset as a discovery cohort. Every repertoire in the discovery cohort had been generated on one and the same sequencing platform. HLA typing included class I and class II loci at four-digit resolution. Typing coverage varied by locus: roughly 629-640 donors for A, B, C, DRB1 and DQB1; approximately 500 for DQA1; around 610 for DPA1; some 470 for DPB1. A handful of DR-DQ haplotypes were handled as single units for association and clustering because linkage in the cohort was strong. Among some 410 genotyped donors of the cohort, an average of approximately 250,000 unique TCR beta nucleotide sequences were sequenced per donor, around 20% of them non-productive.

In total, 500 to 700 healthy bone marrow donors made up the cohort. All cohort members were sampled while nominally healthy, although unrecorded immune exposures were likely present. The donor tested CMV seropositive and was one of the 289 seropositive cohort members. Every donor gave a peripheral blood sample, and the peripheral blood mononuclear cells from that sample were used for TCR beta sequencing. Genomic DNA extraction from the blood cell samples was performed with the Qiagen DNeasy Blood Extraction Kit. Overall study results and their limits: The 87-base-pair reads could not distinguish some IMGT-functional V segments, including TRBV6-2 and TRBV6-3, so those segments were excluded. While some public TCRs were present in many individuals, most TCR sequences turned up only very rarely across donors. A later analysis found that HLA-associated TCR beta chains were more clonally expanded and had lower generation probabilities than equally common non-associated chains. The authors suggested that the approach could potentially be extended to other disease states and immunological phenotypes. A later analysis found that most CMV-associated TCR beta chains appeared HLA-restricted, with HLA associations seemingly driven largely by CMV exposure. A later analysis reported that several top co-occurrence clusters appeared linked to parvovirus B19, influenza, CMV and Epstein-Barr virus. The only immune exposure information available for the cohort was CMV serostatus. Because counts were too low, 15 to 20 rarely observed V segments, including chromosome 9 orphons, were excluded from the earlier analysis of 587 of the donors. Three of the identified cytomegalovirus-associated TCR beta chains were confirmed in vitro to be specific for cytomegalovirus antigens. Only TCR beta chains were sequenced in this cohort, and the absence of alpha or paired-chain data limited detectable features. Compared with the roughly 600-donor mean, donors in an Asian-associated ancestry cluster had fewer N-insertions in productive TCRs, according to a later genetic analysis. At a false discovery rate of 0.05, a later analysis linked 16,951 TCR beta sequences to specific HLA alleles. An earlier analysis of 587 of the donors showed that most TCR beta V segments appeared in productive rearrangements either about 87% or about 30% of the time, which broadly matched IMGT annotations. A later genetic analysis associated a missense DCLRE1C variant with V-gene and J-gene trimming of TCR beta chains, and an independent cohort replicated the association. A cluster of highly shared sequence variants was judged likely to be a technical artifact of the sequencing pipeline. Sequencing depth was assumed to be roughly uniform across donors in the presence/absence analyses, though that assumption may not hold. Cytomegalovirus status was reported to be diagnosed by the classifier with high specificity and sensitivity in both the original and validation cohorts. A later analysis found that TCR association rates varied across HLA loci, with DRB1 alleles showing the most associated TCRs and HLA-C alleles the fewest. Because HLA typing was unavailable for some donors at each locus, only the typed subset was used in association tests. When HLA alleles, especially DR and DQ, strongly co-occurred, TCR associations were difficult to assign to individual alleles. Correlated functional status among segregating V segments might reflect linkage disequilibrium, but an unknown experimental factor could not be ruled out. A total of 150 or so TCR beta chains were listed by the study as associated with cytomegalovirus. A further reported finding was that TCR beta sequences accurately predicted the HLA-A and HLA-B alleles for most subjects in the first cohort.

The receptor's source is a man aged 25 to 40 in good health and CMV-seropositive. Sequenced input: PBMCs. The sequence is built from TRBV6-6 and TRBJ2-7, and 7 junction bases match TRBD1. The DNA reads as follows: TGTGCCAGCAGTTACTCGCAGGGGGACTACGAGCAGTACTTC. It is translated as CASSYSQGDYEQYF.